This T cell receptor (beta chain) was identified in a study of shared clonotypes between healthy human individuals. The CDR3 spans 14 residues. The V and J ends lost 8 bases and 7 bases respectively, with 15 bases between them. Germline lookup yields CDR1 LNHDA and CDR2 SQIVND (reference sequence). Under the authors' procedure: With immunoSEQ giving junction-only sequences and no quality scores, filtering differed. Libraries were prepared by immunoSEQ multiplex PCR; TCRdb keeps only in-frame clonotypes and omits some of them. That table furnishes V, J and clone size, whereas the DNA furnished D and trimming. The sample shows some 2.1 million clones, roughly 95% of them seen only once.

J is TRBJ1-6 and V is TRBV19; tentatively, D is TRBD1 (6 bases). Sequenced material: naive CD4+ T cells sorted from blood. Subset noted: CD45RA+ positively selected. The TCR comes from a man aged 18 to 29 in good health. The CDR3 DNA follows: TGTGCCAGTGGGGGGGCCACGACCAATTCACCCCTCCACTTT. Protein product: CASGGATTNSPLHF. Filled out from reference TRBV19 and TRBJ1-6, the complete variable domain reads DGGITQSPKYLFRKEGQNVTLSCEQNLNHDAMYWYRQDPGQGLRLIYYSQIVNDFQKGDIAEGYSVSREKKESFPLTVTSAQKNPTAFYLCASGGATTNSPLHFGNGTRLTVT.